A selection of T cell receptor beta chains follows, all from one sample in a study of shared clonotypes between healthy human individuals. This table comes from immunoSEQ multiplex PCR, and its TCRdb copy is limited to in-frame clones, with some not included. The profile shows some 1,400,000 clones, roughly 96% of them singletons. The sequencing input was naive CD4+ T cells sorted from blood. These receptors originate from a young man in good health. Both conserved end residues are part of each CDR3. D genes are given only for firm matches. Expanded clones get a size class; other rows say once, few or many, or leave the size out.

clone_size	d_call	j_call	v_call	cdr3_aa	cdr3_nt
NA	NA	TRBJ2-7	TRBV6-5	CASSTTALTYEQYF	TGTGCCAGCAGTACCACTGCACTTACCTACGAGCAGTACTTC
NA	TRBD2	TRBJ2-1	TRBV2	CASSVREWNNEQFF	TGTGCCAGCAGTGTGCGGGAGTGGAACAATGAGCAGTTCTTC
NA	NA	TRBJ2-1	TRBV11-3	CASSQDSSYNEQFF	TGTGCCAGCAGCCAGGACAGTTCCTACAATGAGCAGTTCTTC
NA	NA	TRBJ2-3	TRBV11-2	CASALAGTSTDTQYF	TGTGCCAGCGCCCTGGCCGGGACTAGCACAGATACGCAGTATTTT
NA	TRBD2	TRBJ2-2	TRBV2	CASSEGLAASNTGELFF	TGTGCCAGCAGTGAGGGACTAGCGGCCTCGAACACCGGGGAGCTGTTTTTT
NA	NA	TRBJ2-1	TRBV27	CASSWGPHGNNEQFF	TGTGCCAGCAGTTGGGGACCGCATGGAAACAATGAGCAGTTCTTC
NA	NA	TRBJ1-4	TRBV4-1	CASSPSPRLGNEKLFF	TGCGCCAGCAGCCCTTCTCCACGTTTGGGGAATGAAAAACTGTTTTTT
NA	TRBD2	TRBJ2-1	TRBV15	CATSGGTSRHNEQFF	TGTGCCACCAGCGGAGGGACTAGCCGTCACAATGAGCAGTTCTTC
NA	NA	TRBJ2-3	TRBV25-1	CASSESRAADTQYF	TGTGCCAGCAGTGAATCCCGGGCGGCAGATACGCAGTATTTT
NA	TRBD1	TRBJ2-7	TRBV7-8	CASSSDRVSYEQYF	TGTGCCAGCAGCTCCGACAGGGTGTCCTACGAGCAGTACTTC
NA	TRBD2	TRBJ2-3	TRBV25-1	CASSDPGRSGRADTQYF	TGTGCCAGCAGTGACCCGGGTAGAAGCGGGAGGGCAGATACGCAGTATTTT
NA	NA	TRBJ1-4	TRBV18	CASSPQTSTNEKLFF	TGTGCCAGCTCACCACAGACATCAACTAATGAAAAACTGTTTTTT
NA	NA	TRBJ2-4	TRBV14	CASSHGLSRTPNIQYF	TGTGCCAGCAGCCATGGACTATCGAGAACCCCAAACATTCAGTACTTC
NA	NA	TRBJ1-1	TRBV7-3	CASSLTGQKNTEAFF	TGTGCCAGCAGCTTAACCGGACAGAAGAACACTGAAGCTTTCTTT
NA	TRBD2	TRBJ2-1	TRBV9	CASSVDAAGVVNEQFF	TGTGCCAGCAGCGTAGATGCAGCGGGAGTCGTCAATGAGCAGTTCTTC
few	NA	TRBJ1-2	TRBV18	CASSRAGNYGYTF	TGTGCCAGCTCACGGGCAGGGAACTATGGCTACACCTTC
NA	TRBD1	TRBJ1-4	TRBV9	CASSVSPRGTDATNEKLFF	TGTGCCAGCAGCGTCTCCCCCAGGGGGACCGATGCAACTAATGAAAAACTGTTTTTT
NA	NA	TRBJ1-1	TRBV30	CAWSESYTPAGTEAFF	TGTGCCTGGAGTGAATCATACACCCCTGCCGGAACTGAAGCTTTCTTT
NA	NA	TRBJ2-1	TRBV7-9	CASSLANHEQFF	TGTGCCAGCAGCTTAGCGAACCATGAGCAGTTCTTC
NA	NA	TRBJ2-3	TRBV7-3	CASSSVNTDTQYF	TGTGCCAGCAGCTCCGTTAACACAGATACGCAGTATTTT
NA	NA	TRBJ1-1	TRBV6-5	CASRYRRVAEAFF	TGTGCCAGCAGGTACAGGAGAGTGGCTGAAGCTTTCTTT
NA	NA	TRBJ1-2	TRBV9	CASSVGPAGGYTF	TGTGCCAGCAGCGTAGGCCCGGCGGGTGGCTACACCTTC
NA	NA	TRBJ2-6	TRBV6-4	CASKSSGANVLTF	TGTGCCAGCAAGTCTTCTGGGGCCAACGTCCTGACTTTC
NA	NA	TRBJ2-5	TRBV5-4	CASSSSVDTTTYKETQYF	TGTGCCAGCAGCTCCTCAGTGGATACCACAACTTATAAAGAGACCCAGTACTTC
NA	NA	TRBJ2-5	TRBV9	CASSVQGQNRETQYF	TGTGCCAGCAGCGTTCAGGGGCAAAACCGGGAGACCCAGTACTTC
NA	NA	TRBJ2-1	TRBV5-5	CASSYPSNEQFF	TGTGCCAGCAGCTACCCAAGCAATGAGCAGTTCTTC
NA	NA	TRBJ1-1	TRBV6-6	CASSWDRPRVNTEAFF	TGTGCCAGCAGTTGGGACCGCCCCCGGGTGAACACTGAAGCTTTCTTT
NA	NA	TRBJ1-1	TRBV7-2	CASSQYSRGGTEAFF	TGTGCCAGCAGCCAATATTCAAGGGGAGGGACTGAAGCTTTCTTT
NA	NA	TRBJ1-4	TRBV29-1	CSASQGGEKLFF	TGCAGCGCGAGTCAGGGCGGGGAAAAACTGTTTTTT
NA	NA	TRBJ2-2	TRBV4-1	CASSPGEGAGELFF	TGCGCCAGCAGCCCGGGAGAGGGTGCCGGGGAGCTGTTTTTT
NA	TRBD1	TRBJ2-1	TRBV29-1	CSAGAGQGYNEQFF	TGCAGCGCAGGAGCGGGACAGGGTTACAATGAGCAGTTCTTC
NA	TRBD2	TRBJ2-1	TRBV5-4	CASSLKGGENEQFF	TGTGCCAGCAGCTTGAAGGGAGGGGAGAATGAGCAGTTCTTC
NA	TRBD1	TRBJ2-7	TRBV7-9	CASSATTGDEQYF	TGTGCCAGCAGCGCGACGACAGGGGACGAGCAGTACTTC
NA	NA	TRBJ2-7	TRBV14	CASSREVSSSYEQYF	TGTGCCAGCAGCCGCGAGGTCTCCAGCTCCTACGAGCAGTACTTC
NA	NA	TRBJ2-7	TRBV27	CASSLNRQGGDEQYF	TGTGCCAGCAGTTTAAACAGGCAGGGGGGCGACGAGCAGTACTTC
once	NA	TRBJ1-1	TRBV5-8	CASPPRGRVSEAFF	TGTGCCAGCCCCCCCCGAGGGAGGGTAAGTGAAGCTTTCTTT
NA	TRBD2	TRBJ2-3	TRBV18	CASSPLGLAGLDTQYF	TGTGCCAGCTCACCATTGGGACTAGCGGGACTAGATACGCAGTATTTT
NA	NA	TRBJ1-2	TRBV4-1	CASSQGFEEPGIYGYTF	TGCGCCAGCAGCCAAGGTTTTGAGGAACCCGGTATTTATGGCTACACCTTC
NA	TRBD2	TRBJ2-7	TRBV4-3	CASSRTSGTSYEQYF	TGCGCCAGCAGCCGAACTAGCGGGACGTCCTACGAGCAGTACTTC
NA	NA	TRBJ2-1	TRBV7-9	CASSWTGYNEQFF	TGTGCCAGCAGCTGGACTGGATACAATGAGCAGTTCTTC
once	TRBD2	TRBJ2-3	TRBV7-8	CASSIAWREYRDTQYF	TGTGCCAGCAGCATAGCCTGGCGGGAGTATCGGGATACGCAGTATTTT
NA	TRBD1	TRBJ1-2	TRBV14	CASSPGTGLFGYTF	TGTGCCAGCAGCCCGGGGACAGGGCTCTTTGGCTACACCTTC
NA	NA	TRBJ2-1	TRBV29-1	CSAIDQRGSYNEQFF	TGCAGCGCGATAGATCAGAGGGGTTCCTACAATGAGCAGTTCTTC
once	NA	TRBJ2-3	TRBV15	CATSRDLWGDTQYF	TGTGCCACCAGCAGAGATCTTTGGGGAGATACGCAGTATTTT
NA	NA	TRBJ2-6	TRBV16	CASSQFMGLIPPLSGANVLTF	TGTGCCAGCAGCCAATTTATGGGATTGATTCCTCCTCTCTCTGGGGCCAACGTCCTGACTTTC
once	TRBD1	TRBJ2-2	TRBV19	CASSRGQENTGELFF	TGTGCCAGTAGTAGGGGACAGGAAAACACCGGGGAGCTGTTTTTT
NA	TRBD2	TRBJ2-3	TRBV9	CASSASPNGLASRPDTQYF	TGTGCCAGCAGCGCCAGTCCGAACGGACTAGCTTCTCGCCCAGATACGCAGTATTTT
NA	NA	TRBJ2-7	TRBV7-2	CASSLPGIYEQYF	TGTGCCAGCAGCTTACCTGGGATATACGAGCAGTACTTC
NA	NA	TRBJ2-2	TRBV11-3	CASSRNTGELFF	TGTGCCAGCAGCCGCAACACCGGGGAGCTGTTTTTT
NA	NA	TRBJ2-2	TRBV4-1	CASSQEWTKFSGELFF	TGCGCCAGCAGCCAAGAATGGACGAAGTTCAGCGGGGAGCTGTTTTTT
NA	TRBD2	TRBJ2-1	TRBV7-2	CASSLALSGGEQFF	TGTGCCAGCAGCTTAGCGCTTAGCGGGGGTGAGCAGTTCTTC